A selection of T cell receptor beta chains follows, all from one sample in a study of blood T cell repertoires in COVID-19. Profiled with immunoSEQ multiplex PCR; TCRdb holds only in-frame clones, not every one. The sample consists of approximately 300,000 clones, around nine tenths of them appearing once. The sample consisted of peripheral blood. These receptors all come from a woman in her 30s with COVID-19, enrolled during active disease. Each CDR3 is given with its conserved first and last residue. Fields, in order: D gene, V gene, clone size, J gene, CDR3 DNA, CDR3 protein. A D gene is named only where the DNA matches it firmly. Not all rows give a size; the values are once, few, many and, for expanded clones, a class.

-	TRBV5-8	-	TRBJ2-1	TGTGCCAGCAAAGACAGATCTACCCCATACAATGAGCAGTTCTTC	CASKDRSTPYNEQFF
-	TRBV18	-	TRBJ1-2	TGTGCCAGCTCACCAGGTCTGCGTCAGGGTGGTGGCTACACCTTC	CASSPGLRQGGGYTF
TRBD1	TRBV5-1	once	TRBJ1-2	TGCGCCAGCAGCCACCGGGACAGTTACTACACCTTC	CASSHRDSYYTF
-	TRBV27	once	TRBJ2-1	TGTGCCAGCAGTTTAACGGACAATGAGCAGTTCTTC	CASSLTDNEQFF
-	TRBV14	once	TRBJ1-1	TGTGCCAGCAGCCAGGGTTTCGGGTGGCTGAACACTGAAGCTTTCTTT	CASSQGFGWLNTEAFF
-	TRBV6-1	-	TRBJ2-3	TGTGCCAGCAGTGAGGGGGCGCCTCGATTTGATACGCAGTATTTT	CASSEGAPRFDTQYF
-	TRBV19	-	TRBJ1-2	TGTGCCAGTAGTATGTTCGGCCAGGGGTACAACGATGGCTACACCTTC	CASSMFGQGYNDGYTF
TRBD1	TRBV5-4	-	TRBJ1-5	TGTGCCAGCAGCACGGACAGGAGAGCTGGCAATCAGCCCCAGCATTTT	CASSTDRRAGNQPQHF
TRBD2	TRBV4-3	-	TRBJ2-1	TGCGCCAGCAGCCTGACTAGCGGGGGGACGTACGAGCAGTTCTTC	CASSLTSGGTYEQFF
-	TRBV4-2	once	TRBJ2-3	TGTGCCAGCAGCCAAGATCCAGGATCTAGCACAGATACGCAGTATTTT	CASSQDPGSSTDTQYF
-	TRBV5-4	-	TRBJ2-3	TGTGCCAGCAGCTTGGGAGGGCAGGGGACAGATACGCAGTATTTT	CASSLGGQGTDTQYF
TRBD1	TRBV28	-	TRBJ1-2	TGTGCCAGCAGTTTACTTATGGGACAGGATAGTAACTATGGCTACACCTTC	CASSLLMGQDSNYGYTF
TRBD1	TRBV6-2/TRBV6-3	-	TRBJ2-7	TGTGCCAGCAGCCAGGGGGCGACCCCCTACGAGCAGTACTTC	CASSQGATPYEQYF
-	TRBV7-6	-	TRBJ1-3	TGTGCCAGCACCCTAGGGGTGGGCTCTGGAGCCACCATATATTTT	CASTLGVGSGATIYF
-	TRBV4-1	-	TRBJ2-4	TGCGCCAGCAGCCAAGATCGGCAGAGACTAGCCAAAAACATTCAGTACTTC	CASSQDRQRLAKNIQYF
TRBD1	TRBV7-9	-	TRBJ2-3	TGTGCCAGCAGCTCCGATACAGGGGTGGAGTATTTT	CASSSDTGVEYF
-	TRBV7-9	-	TRBJ1-2	TGTGCCAGCAGCACCTCAGGGTTCTATGGCTACACCTTC	CASSTSGFYGYTF
-	TRBV29-1	-	TRBJ2-3	TGCAGCGTTGAGGAGAGGGATGGCACAGATACGCAGTATTTT	CSVEERDGTDTQYF
TRBD1	TRBV14	-	TRBJ1-6	TGTGCCAGCAGCCATAGAGGGGGCGCGGGTTCACCCCTCCACTTT	CASSHRGGAGSPLHF
-	TRBV12-3/TRBV12-4	-	TRBJ1-6	TGTGCCAGCAGTTTAGGGCCCCCCGTACCCCTCCACTTT	CASSLGPPVPLHF
-	TRBV23-1	-	TRBJ1-2	TGCGCCAGCAGTCAACCAGGGATCTATGGCTACACCTTC	CASSQPGIYGYTF
-	TRBV30	-	TRBJ1-3	TGTGCCTGGAGTCCCCCATGGGGGGGCTTTGGAAACACCATATATTTT	CAWSPPWGGFGNTIYF
TRBD1	TRBV29-1	-	TRBJ2-5	TGCAGCGTAACGACAGGGAACCAAGAGACCCAGTACTTC	CSVTTGNQETQYF
-	TRBV7-8	-	TRBJ2-2	TGTGCCAGCAGCTTAGGCGATCCGAGGGAGCTGTTTTTT	CASSLGDPRELFF
TRBD2	TRBV6-2/TRBV6-3	-	TRBJ2-5	TGTGCCAGCAGTGCCCGCGGACTAGCGAGGGAGACCCAGTACTTC	CASSARGLARETQYF
-	TRBV6-6	few	TRBJ1-6	TGTGCCAGCAGTTACCCCGGGGGGGGCGGGGGCCCCCACTTT	CASSYPGGGGGPHF
-	TRBV28	-	TRBJ1-2	TGTGCCAGCAGTTTACGGGGGGTCTCTAACTATGGCTACACCTTC	CASSLRGVSNYGYTF
TRBD1	TRBV27	-	TRBJ2-2	TGTGCCAGCAGTTGGACAGGGGGCCTCACCGGGGAGCTGTTTTTT	CASSWTGGLTGELFF
-	TRBV5-4	-	TRBJ1-6	TGTGCCAGCAGCTTGATAACGCGCCGGGGTTCCTATAATTCACCCCTCCACTTT	CASSLITRRGSYNSPLHF
-	TRBV7-9	-	TRBJ1-2	TGTGCCAGCAGCTCAAGACCAGGGGAAGGGCCTAACTATGGCTACACCTTC	CASSSRPGEGPNYGYTF
-	TRBV5-1	-	TRBJ1-2	TGCGCCAGCAGCTTAACAGGGATTCTAAACTATGGCTACACCTTC	CASSLTGILNYGYTF
TRBD1	TRBV27	-	TRBJ2-7	TGTGCCAGCAGACACTCCACGGGACAGCCGGGATACGAGCAGTACTTC	CASRHSTGQPGYEQYF
-	TRBV7-6	-	TRBJ1-2	TGTGCCATTACGACAGACTATGGCTACACCTTC	CAITTDYGYTF
TRBD1	TRBV2	-	TRBJ1-6	TGTGCCAGCAATGGACAGGGACTGGGGAATTCACCCCTCCACTTT	CASNGQGLGNSPLHF
-	TRBV4-3	once	TRBJ2-1	TGCGCCAGCAGCCAAGAAGTCGCGGGGGCATCCTACAATGAGCAGTTCTTC	CASSQEVAGASYNEQFF
TRBD1	TRBV2	-	TRBJ2-4	TGTGCCAGCAGTGACGACAGGGTAAACATTCAGTACTTC	CASSDDRVNIQYF
-	TRBV6-5	-	TRBJ1-6	TGTGCCAGCAGTTACTCCCCGGACAGTTATTCACCCCTCCACTTT	CASSYSPDSYSPLHF
TRBD1	TRBV9	-	TRBJ1-1	TGTGCCAGCAGCGTAGAGATCAGGGGGACTGAAGCTTTCTTT	CASSVEIRGTEAFF